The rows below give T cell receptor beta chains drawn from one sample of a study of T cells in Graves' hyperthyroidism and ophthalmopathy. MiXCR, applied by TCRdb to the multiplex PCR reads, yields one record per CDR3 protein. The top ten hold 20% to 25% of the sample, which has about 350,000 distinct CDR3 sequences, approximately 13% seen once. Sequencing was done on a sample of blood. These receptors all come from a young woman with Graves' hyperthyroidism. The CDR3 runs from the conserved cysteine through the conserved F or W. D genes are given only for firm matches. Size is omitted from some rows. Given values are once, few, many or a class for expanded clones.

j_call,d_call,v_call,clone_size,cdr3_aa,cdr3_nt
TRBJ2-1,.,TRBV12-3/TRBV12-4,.,CATCRGSGNEQFF,TGTGCGACATGCCGGGGATCGGGCAATGAGCAGTTCTTC
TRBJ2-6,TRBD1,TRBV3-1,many,CASSLQGAAGANVLTF,TGTGCCAGCAGCTTACAGGGGGCAGCGGGGGCCAACGTCCTGACTTTC
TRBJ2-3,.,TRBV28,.,CASRGWLAPDTQYF,TGTGCCAGCAGAGGGTGGCTGGCACCAGATACGCAGTATTTT
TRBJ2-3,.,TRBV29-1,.,CSVDLEGDTQYF,TGCAGCGTCGACCTGGAGGGAGATACGCAGTATTTT
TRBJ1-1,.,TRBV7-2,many,CASSLVRRTEAFF,TGTGCCAGCAGCTTAGTCCGTCGCACTGAAGCTTTCTTT
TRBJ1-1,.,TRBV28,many,CASSFMAAGTEAFF,TGTGCCAGCAGTTTTATGGCGGCTGGCACTGAAGCTTTCTTT
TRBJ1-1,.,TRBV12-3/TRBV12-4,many,CASSFQQNTEAFF,TGTGCCAGCAGTTTCCAACAGAACACTGAAGCTTTCTTT
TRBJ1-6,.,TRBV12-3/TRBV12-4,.,CASSPTRRGNSPLHF,TGTGCCAGCAGCCCTACCCGACGGGGGAATTCACCCCTCCACTTT
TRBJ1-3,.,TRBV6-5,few,CASSYGDNGNTIYF,TGTGCCAGCAGTTACGGGGACAATGGAAACACCATATATTTT
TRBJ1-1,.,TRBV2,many,CASSERRMNTEAFF,TGTGCCAGCAGCGAAAGACGGATGAACACTGAAGCTTTCTTT
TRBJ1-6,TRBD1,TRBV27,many,CASSGQGESPLHF,TGTGCCAGCAGTGGACAGGGTGAATCACCCCTCCACTTT